The 6 T cell receptor beta chains presented below share a single source sample, sequenced in a study of T cells in tumors after PD-1 blockade. Clones were read by immunoSEQ multiplex PCR, and TCRdb kept only the in-frame ones, dropping some. The table shows under 75,000 clones, with roughly 70% occurring only once. The sample in question was PBMCs, obtained after anti-PD-1 treatment. All receptors derive from a human donor with basal cell carcinoma.

V usage is TRBV5-1 and J usage is TRBJ2-2, with TRBD1 matching over 8 bases. The trim removed 6 bases at V and 3 bases at J, leaving 7 bases unmatched. Germline CDR1 reads SGHRS; CDR2 reads YFSETQ. This CDR3 is 15 amino acids long. The CDR3 bases are TGCGCCAGCATAGCTGTGACAGGGGACACCGGGGAGCTGTTTTTT. This sequence encodes CASIAVTGDTGELFF.

The V gene is TRBV7-6, the J gene TRBJ1-5, with D uncertain. This CDR3 is 13 amino acids long. Trimming cost V 1 base and J 5 bases, with 6 bases left between them. The germline CDR1 and CDR2 sequences are SGHVS and FNYEAQ. The CDR3 DNA is TGTGCCAGCAGCTTAGTTATGGATCAGCCCCAGCATTTT. Its protein is CASSLVMDQPQHF.

This clone came up a few times. Other nucleotide sequences from this sample produce the same CDR3. In DNA form, the CDR3 reads TGTGCCAGCAGTTTAGGTAGGAACACTGAAGCTTTCTTT. Its protein is CASSLGRNTEAFF. The chain links TRBV12-3 or TRBV12-4 to TRBJ1-1; D uncertain. V shed 1 base and J shed 1 base, with 4 bases lying between them. This CDR3 has 13 amino acids.

This chain joins TRBV7-8 and TRBJ1-2, with 7 bases fitting TRBD1. The CDR3 spans 14 residues. J gave up 8 bases and V 1 base, and 7 bases lay outside the gene matches. Germline CDR1 SGHVS, CDR2 FQNEAQ. The CDR3 spells CASSLGGGAGGYTF. The DNA for the CDR3 is TGTGCCAGCAGCTTAGGAGGGGGCGCCGGAGGCTACACCTTC.

This clone has just one count. This sequence joins TRBV7-2 and TRBJ1-1, with D perhaps TRBD1 (6 bases). Trimming took 6 bases from V and 5 from J, leaving 13 bases between them. Germline assignment: CDR1 SGHTA and CDR2 FQGNSA. The CDR3 runs to 13 residues. The CDR3 is CASRLRGSTEAFF. The CDR3 DNA reads as TGTGCCAGCAGATTAAGGGGGAGTACTGAAGCTTTCTTT.

The V call is TRBV5-1, the J call TRBJ2-7; 9 bases fit TRBD2. J gave up 7 bases and V 4 bases, and 12 bases lay outside the gene matches. The CDR3 totals 15 residues. Germline lookup yields CDR1 SGHRS and CDR2 YFSETQ. CDR3 residues: CASSPTGTAGGEQYF. Written as DNA, the CDR3 is TGCGCCAGCAGCCCGACCGGGACTGCGGGAGGGGAGCAGTACTTC.